Below, 30 T cell receptor beta chains from the same sample are listed, as sequenced in a study of blood T cell repertoires in COVID-19 (dated by TCRdb to 2020 to 2022). The method behind the library was the immunoSEQ multiplex PCR assay. TCRdb holds this immuneACCESS table with in-frame rearrangements only. Some clones are missing; in checked studies, unresolved V genes explain under half, and the rest has no known cause. The sample contains some 290,000 clones, just under 90% of them found a single time. The top ten clonotypes cover around 10% of the sample. Sequences were obtained from peripheral blood. All receptors come from a woman aged 25 to 39 with COVID-19, enrolled during active disease.

V and J are TRBV11-3 and TRBJ2-2; D is possibly TRBD1 (6 bases). This CDR3 contains 16 residues. Germline CDR1 reads SGHNT; CDR2 reads YENEEA. V gave up 5 bases and J gave up 4 bases, with 17 bases separating them. CDR3 DNA: TGTGCCAGCAGCCCACTACAGGGTAGCCTCACCGGGGAGCTGTTTTTT. Amino acids: CASSPLQGSLTGELFF.

This sequence joins TRBV2 and TRBJ1-4; a possible D gene is TRBD1 (6 bases). The length of the CDR3 is 13 residues. Germline CDR1 is SNHLY and CDR2 is FYNNEI. The ends were cut back, 4 bases at V and 8 bases at J, with 11 bases in the middle. The CDR3 DNA reads TGTGCCAGCAGTGGCAGGGGTGGAGAAAAACTGTTTTTT. It translates to CASSGRGGEKLFF.

The V gene is TRBV3-1 (or the pseudogene TRBV3-2), the J gene TRBJ1-3; possible D gene TRBD1, 5 bases. V was trimmed by 4 bases and J by 0 bases, leaving 16 bases between them. Germline V gives CDR1 LGHDT, CDR2 YNNKEL (reference sequence). The length of the CDR3 is 17 residues. In DNA, the CDR3 is TGTGCCAGCAGCCCAGGGCGGAGGGCCCGCTCTGGAAACACCATATATTTT. This translates into CASSPGRRARSGNTIYF.

This clone was found a few times. The chain carries TRBV7-9 and TRBJ1-2; 7 bases align to TRBD1. The CDR3 has 14 residues. The V and J ends lost 5 bases and 5 bases, in that order; junction bases with no gene match: 8. From germline, CDR1 is SEHNR and CDR2 FQNEAQ (reference sequence). The CDR3 sequence: CASSPTTGLYGYTF. DNA of the CDR3: TGTGCCAGCAGCCCTACGACAGGGTTATATGGCTACACCTTC.

V gene TRBV13 combines with J gene TRBJ2-3; no firm D call. Germline-derived CDR1 and CDR2 are PRHDT and FYEKMQ (reference sequence). Trimming removed 2 bases at V and 6 bases at J, with 6 bases between. This CDR3 has 12 residues. The DNA of the CDR3 is TGTGCCAGCAGCTTAAGTCGGGATACGCAGTATTTT. The encoded protein is CASSLSRDTQYF.

V and J are TRBV11-2 and TRBJ1-2; TRBD1 agrees at 10 bases. Per the germline V gene, CDR1 is SGHAT and CDR2 is FQNNGV. This CDR3 spans 16 amino acids. Trimming at V came to 3 bases and at J to 5 bases, leaving 9 bases not matched to a gene. The CDR3 here is CASSFLSTGGGYGYTF. The DNA of the CDR3 is TGTGCCAGCAGCTTTCTATCGACAGGGGGCGGGTATGGCTACACCTTC.

The genes are TRBV19 and TRBJ1-1; 7 bases line up with TRBD1. The CDR3 has 12 amino acids. Looked up from germline, CDR1 is LNHDA and CDR2 is SQIVND (reference sequence). The ends lost 4 bases at V and 4 bases at J; junction bases unmatched: 0. The chain's CDR3 is CASSRQGTEAFF. The CDR3 coding sequence is TGTGCCAGTAGTAGACAGGGCACTGAAGCTTTCTTT. The entire variable domain, with the rest obtained from reference TRBV19 and TRBJ1-1, is as follows: DGGITQSPKYLFRKEGQNVTLSCEQNLNHDAMYWYRQDPGQGLRLIYYSQIVNDFQKGDIAEGYSVSREKKESFPLTVTSAQKNPTAFYLCASSRQGTEAFFGQGTRLTVV.

This clone was seen once. The V call is TRBV4-1, the J call TRBJ2-3; TRBD2 matches 13 bases. Germline lookup yields CDR1 MGHRA and CDR2 YSYEKL. The CDR3 runs to 17 residues. V lost 2 bases and J lost 1; bases outside the gene matches: 3. CDR3 DNA: TGCGCCAGCAGCCAACCCGGACTAGCGGGGGGCACAGATACGCAGTATTTT. It encodes CASSQPGLAGGTDTQYF.

In DNA form, the CDR3 reads TGCAGCGTTGTCAGCAGGCTTAATAACTATGGCTACACCTTC. Protein product: CSVVSRLNNYGYTF. The chain joins TRBV29-1 to TRBJ1-2; unclear D gene. V dropped 4 bases and J dropped 1 base, with 13 bases sitting between them. The germline V gene encodes CDR1 SQVTM and CDR2 ANQGSEA. The CDR3 consists of 14 residues.

The gene calls are TRBV18 and TRBJ1-1; no clear D. The V gene's germline CDR1 is KGHSH and CDR2 LQKENI. The CDR3 totals 13 residues. Trimming shortened V by 8 bases and J by 1 base, and 11 bases separated the two germline ends. The CDR3, as DNA: TGTGCCAGCCTCTGGGAGGCGAACACTGAAGCTTTCTTT. It encodes CASLWEANTEAFF. Complete variable domain (other parts from reference TRBV18 and TRBJ1-1): NAGVMQNPRHLVRRRGQEARLRCSPMKGHSHVYWYRQLPEEGLKFMVYLQKENIIDESGMPKERFSAEFPKEGPSILRIQQVVRGDSAAYFCASLWEANTEAFFGQGTRLTVV.

The V and J genes are TRBV30 and TRBJ1-1, with 7 bases that match TRBD1. There are 13 residues in the CDR3. The V segment lost 4 bases and the J segment 8 bases; nucleotides outside the gene matches: 10. Germline CDR1 reads GTSNPN; CDR2 reads SVGIG (reference sequence). CDR3 in DNA: TGTGCCTGGACGACAGGGATCGTATCAGAAGCTTTCTTT. Protein: CAWTTGIVSEAFF.

The rearrangement uses TRBV19 and TRBJ2-2; D is perhaps TRBD1 (5 bases). The V gene lost 3 bases and the J gene lost 5 bases, with 13 bases spanning the gap. The CDR3 contains 15 residues. CDR1 and CDR2 (germline): LNHDA, SQIVND (reference sequence). DNA for the CDR3: TGTGCCAGTAGTATCCTAGGACAACTTACCGGGGAGCTGTTTTTT. Encoded protein: CASSILGQLTGELFF.

This clone appeared a single time. The chain uses TRBV2 and TRBJ2-2; 12 bases align to TRBD2. The CDR3 contains 15 residues. J lost 8 bases, V lost 3 bases, and 4 bases had no gene match. Germline values: CDR1 SNHLY, CDR2 FYNNEI. CDR3 nucleotide sequence: TGTGCCAGCAGTGAGACTAGCGGGGGAGGTGGGGAGCTGTTTTTT. Residues: CASSETSGGGGELFF.

V gene TRBV12-3 or TRBV12-4 combines with J gene TRBJ1-3, with D unclear. The ends were cut back, 3 bases at V and 4 bases at J, with 7 bases in the middle. This CDR3 comprises 13 residues. This CDR3 is CASSFTYGNTIYF. Written as DNA, the CDR3 is TGTGCCAGCAGTTTTACATACGGAAACACCATATATTTT.

V gene TRBV19 combines with J gene TRBJ2-5; 12 nucleotides match TRBD2. V lost 6 bases to trimming and J lost 4 bases; unmatched junction nucleotides: 6. The CDR3 consists of 15 residues. Germline lookup yields CDR1 LNHDA and CDR2 SQIVND (reference sequence). DNA of the CDR3: TGTGCCAGTAGAGTGACTAGCGGGGGTTTAGAGACCCAGTACTTC. Its translation: CASRVTSGGLETQYF.

CDR3 protein: CASSLGTDNQPQHF. The DNA of the CDR3 is TGCGCCAGCAGCTTGGGTACAGACAATCAGCCCCAGCATTTT. This chain connects TRBV5-1 to TRBJ1-5; D gene ambiguous. Trimming shortened V by 0 bases and J by 3 bases, and 7 bases separated the two germline ends. This CDR3 has 14 amino acids. Germline V gene lookup returns CDR1 SGHRS and CDR2 YFSETQ.

The rearrangement links TRBV6-5 to TRBJ1-6; D might be TRBD1 (5 bases). The germline V and J ends were trimmed by 5 bases and 9 bases, with 11 bases remaining between them. CDR1 and CDR2 from the germline V gene are MNHEY and SVGAGI. The CDR3 runs 13 residues. CDR3: CASSTQGGSPLHF. CDR3 nucleotide sequence: TGTGCCAGCAGTACCCAGGGAGGTTCACCCCTCCACTTT.

The chain recombines TRBV6-5 with TRBJ2-7; 7 nucleotides align to TRBD1. The CDR3 spans 12 residues. With V trimmed by 10 bases and J by 2 bases, 5 bases remained unmatched. In germline, CDR1 is MNHEY, CDR2 SVGAGI. CDR3 amino acids: CATWDSTYEQYF. CDR3 nucleotide sequence: TGTGCCACCTGGGACAGTACCTACGAGCAGTACTTC.

The chain recombines TRBV28 with TRBJ1-1, with TRBD1 as a possible D gene (6 bases). V dropped 4 bases and J dropped 3 bases, with 21 bases sitting between them. Germline-derived CDR1 and CDR2 are MDHEN and SYDVKM. The CDR3 runs 17 residues. Written as DNA, the CDR3 is TGTGCCAGCAGTTCAGTACCGCAGGGGCTTTTTGACACTGAAGCTTTCTTT. Its protein product is CASSSVPQGLFDTEAFF.

V and J are TRBV10-1 and TRBJ1-1; D possibly corresponds to TRBD1 (6 bases). Germline V CDR1 and CDR2: WNHNN, SYGVQD (reference sequence). Trimming removed 6 bases from V and 3 bases from J, with 11 bases in between. The CDR3 extends over 13 amino acids. CDR3 DNA: TGCGCCAGCAGAAGACAGGCCCACACTGAAGCTTTCTTT. It is translated as CASRRQAHTEAFF.

The chain uses TRBV7-9 and TRBJ2-3; D remains ambiguous. Trimming shortened V by 2 bases and J by 2 bases, and 17 bases separated the two germline ends. The CDR3 is made up of 17 amino acids. Germline loops: CDR1 SEHNR, CDR2 FQNEAQ (reference sequence). The CDR3 sequence: CASSLSGLGRLTDTQYF. CDR3 nucleotide sequence: TGTGCCAGCAGCTTATCAGGCTTAGGCCGTCTCACAGATACGCAGTATTTT.

Here the CDR3 reads CASSLNRANEKLFF. In nucleotides, the CDR3 is TGCGCCAGCAGCTTGAACAGGGCAAATGAAAAACTGTTTTTT. The J gene is TRBJ1-4, the V gene TRBV5-1, with D possibly matching TRBD1 (6 bases). V lost 1 base and J 5 bases, leaving 9 bases between the germline ends. This CDR3 comprises 14 residues. CDR1 is SGHRS and CDR2 is YFSETQ in the germline V gene.

The chain combines TRBV10-1 with TRBJ2-2; D possibly corresponds to TRBD1 (6 bases). V lost 10 bases, J lost 6 bases, and 18 bases lay in between. Germline V gene data show CDR1 as WNHNN and CDR2 as SYGVQD (reference sequence). This CDR3 contains 14 residues. For the CDR3, the DNA is TGCGCCACCTCCCTAGGACAGAATCCCGGGGAGCTGTTTTTT. This translates into CATSLGQNPGELFF.

This rearrangement joins TRBV5-1 to TRBJ1-1, with D hard to call. Trimming pared 2 bases from V and 5 bases from J, leaving 16 bases between. Germline assignment: CDR1 SGHRS and CDR2 YFSETQ. CDR3 size: 15 residues. The chain's CDR3 is CASSFIGGLGTEAFF. The CDR3 nucleotides are TGCGCCAGCAGCTTCATAGGAGGGCTGGGAACTGAAGCTTTCTTT.

This clone was found once. The chain combines TRBV21-1 with TRBJ2-5; TRBD1, as called in the table, went unchecked against the DNA. TRBV21-1 is tagged as a pseudogene. The CDR3 has 17 amino acids. CDR3 sequence: CASSNLLTGGFGETQYF. The DNA for the CDR3 is TGTGCCAGCAGCAATTTACTGACAGGGGGGTTCGGGGAGACCCAGTACTTC.

This clone occurred a few times. The chain links TRBV7-9 to TRBJ2-7; D is perhaps TRBD1 (5 bases). The CDR3 contains 12 residues. Germline CDR1 reads SEHNR; CDR2 reads FQNEAQ (reference sequence). V was trimmed by 5 bases and J by 1 base, leaving 6 bases between them. CDR3 in DNA: TGTGCCAGCAGCACAGGTTCCTACGAGCAGTACTTC. This codes for CASSTGSYEQYF.

The chain links TRBV5-1 to TRBJ1-2; no definite D call. V lost 0 bases, J lost 4 bases, and 7 bases lay in between. The CDR3 has 13 amino acids. The germline CDR1 and CDR2 sequences are SGHRS and YFSETQ. This chain's CDR3 is CASSLDWAYGYTF. Written as DNA, the CDR3 is TGCGCCAGCAGCTTGGATTGGGCCTATGGCTACACCTTC. The entire variable domain, with the rest obtained from reference TRBV5-1 and TRBJ1-2, is as follows: KAGVTQTPRYLIKTRGQQVTLSCSPISGHRSVSWYQQTPGQGLQFLFEYFSETQRNKGNFPGRFSGRQFSNSRSEMNVSTLELGDSALYLCASSLDWAYGYTFGSGTRLTVV.

The genes are TRBV7-9 and TRBJ2-1; no clear D gene. Per germline, CDR1 SEHNR and CDR2 FQNEAQ (reference sequence). This CDR3 comprises 14 residues. V was trimmed by 2 bases and J by 9 bases, leaving 14 bases between them. CDR3 DNA: TGTGCCAGCAGCTTACCCCCCCCGACTGCTGAGCAGTTCTTC. Translating it yields CASSLPPPTAEQFF.

The CDR3 region has the DNA TGCGCCAGCAGCCGAACAGGGCTCCAAGAGACCCAGTACTTC. It specifies CASSRTGLQETQYF. The J gene is TRBJ2-5, the V gene TRBV5-1; D is perhaps TRBD1 (6 bases). Between the trimmed V and J ends, which lost 4 bases and 1 base, there was a span of 11 bases. The germline V gene has CDR1 SGHRS and CDR2 YFSETQ. The CDR3 totals 14 residues.

The V and J genes are TRBV12-5 and TRBJ2-3, with TRBD1 as a possible D gene (6 bases). V was trimmed by 1 base and J by 0 bases, leaving 11 bases between them. Looked up from germline, CDR1 is LGHNT and CDR2 is FRNRAP. The CDR3 covers 16 residues. CDR3 in DNA: TGTGCTAGTGGTTTGGCTCGGCAGGGGAGCACAGATACGCAGTATTTT. Translation gives CASGLARQGSTDTQYF.